The clone carrying this TCR beta chain was observed many times. The data are from a study of T cell repertoires in cytomegalovirus infection. TCRdb reanalysed the reads using MiXCR and keeps one entry per CDR3 protein. The sample shows 150,000 to 200,000 distinct CDR3 sequences, less than 9.5% of them seen only once. This receptor was obtained from a human donor in good health (CMV status not recorded). Some clones in this sample may be carry-over from other donors' samples. Source material: PBMCs.

In nucleotides, the CDR3 is TGTGCCAGCAGTTCTACAGGCTCAATGGTGGGAGAGCAGTACTTC. It yields the protein CASSSTGSMVGEQYF. The chain joins TRBV27 to TRBJ2-7; D possibly corresponds to TRBD1 (5 bases). This CDR3 contains 15 residues. V lost 4 bases, J lost 7 bases, and 20 bases lay in between. Germline CDR1 is MNHEY and CDR2 is SMNVEV (reference sequence).